This T cell receptor beta chain was documented in a study of T cells expressing NK-cell markers. CDR3 length equals 16 residues. The germline CDR1 and CDR2 sequences are SGHRS and YFSETQ. TCRdb reprocessed the 5' RACE reads and stores each CDR3 protein as one record, lacking DNA. The sample table includes 350,000 to 450,000 distinct CDR3 sequences. V gene TRBV5-1 combines with J gene TRBJ2-5; the TCRdb call, TRBD2, lacks DNA for checking. The source is a man aged 18-70 years in good health. Sequenced sample: blood T cells: a sorted CD56 or NKG2C T cell subset, CD4+ or CD8+ T cells, or bulk PBMC T cells (not recorded which). The CDR3 region is CASSLVSGMEGETQYF.